Each of the 27 T cell receptor beta chains below was sequenced from the same sample in a study of T cell responses to AZD1222 COVID-19 vaccine. The method was immunoSEQ multiplex PCR; TCRdb's version includes in-frame clones alone and lacks a portion of them. Of about 100,000 clones in the sample, around 91% were seen once. Sequencing was performed on peripheral blood, taken on day 0 of AZD1222 vaccination. The receptors derive from an adult in good health.

The V gene is TRBV23-1, the J gene TRBJ1-2; 9 bases map to TRBD1. TRBV23-1 qualifies as an ORF whose function is uncertain. The CDR3 extends over 15 amino acids. The trim removed 3 bases at V and 7 bases at J, leaving 9 bases unmatched. The CDR3 bases are TGCGCCAGCAGTCACCCGGGTGGGACAGGGATTGGCTACACCTTC. Its translation: CASSHPGGTGIGYTF.

The genes are TRBV5-4 and TRBJ2-5; the D gene is possibly TRBD1 (6 bases). The CDR3 runs 14 residues. Germline V CDR1 and CDR2: SGHNT, YYREEE (reference sequence). With 4 bases removed from V and 0 bases from J, the gap between germline ends came to 10 bases. As DNA, the CDR3 is TGTGCCAGCAGCCAGGACAGTTACCAAGAGACCCAGTACTTC. Translation: CASSQDSYQETQYF.

This clone was detected once. The rearrangement joins TRBV5-1 to TRBJ2-7; 12 positions match TRBD1. V shed 0 bases and J 9 bases; nucleotides not matched to a gene: 10. CDR1 and CDR2 from the germline V gene are SGHRS and YFSETQ. This CDR3 is 16 amino acids long. The CDR3 sequence is CASSLVPGQGAKGQYF. Written as DNA, the CDR3 is TGCGCCAGCAGCTTGGTACCGGGACAGGGGGCCAAAGGGCAGTACTTC.

The chain couples TRBV7-2 to TRBJ2-3; tentatively, D is TRBD1 (6 bases). The germline V gene encodes CDR1 SGHTA and CDR2 FQGNSA. The CDR3 is made up of 15 amino acids. V shed 5 bases and J shed 2 bases, with 14 bases lying between them. The DNA for the CDR3 is TGTGCCAGCAGCCCACGACAGGCTGCCACAGATACGCAGTATTTT. As protein: CASSPRQAATDTQYF.

The rearrangement uses TRBV9 and TRBJ1-3, with D tentatively TRBD1 (5 bases). V lost 5 bases and J 2 bases, leaving 17 bases between the germline ends. CDR1 and CDR2 from the germline V gene are SGDLS and YYNGEE. The CDR3 extends over 16 amino acids. As DNA, the CDR3 is TGTGCCAGCAGTGAAACCGGGGGGACCCCTGGAAACACCATATATTTT. Protein: CASSETGGTPGNTIYF.

The chain links TRBV7-9 to TRBJ1-3; possibly TRBD1 for D (6 bases). The V and J ends lost 0 bases and 0 bases respectively, with 18 bases between them. The CDR3 covers 19 residues. CDR1 is SEHNR, CDR2 FQNEAQ, per germline (reference sequence). CDR3 sequence (DNA): TGTGCCAGCAGCTTAGCAGGGTACAGGGCCGTCCTCTCTGGAAACACCATATATTTT. The encoded protein is CASSLAGYRAVLSGNTIYF.

CDR3 nucleotide sequence: TGTGCCAGCAGCTTGCTAGCTTTGGGGGCCTCAGGCGAGCAGTTCTTC. Its translation: CASSLLALGASGEQFF. The gene calls are TRBV5-8 and TRBJ2-1, with a possible D match to TRBD1 (6 bases). V was cut by 1 base and J by 10 bases, with 21 bases left in between. CDR1 is SGHTS, CDR2 YDEGEE, per germline. The CDR3 is made up of 16 amino acids.

This chain links TRBV9 with TRBJ1-5, with D hard to call. Germline V gives CDR1 SGDLS, CDR2 YYNGEE. The CDR3 consists of 15 residues. The germline V and J ends were trimmed by 3 bases and 3 bases, with 13 bases remaining between them. The CDR3 region has the DNA TGTGCCAGCAGCGCGGGGTTCGCCTCCAATCAGCCCCAGCATTTT. Translation: CASSAGFASNQPQHF.

Turning to this clone: Being one base from a much bigger clone, this may be a read error. The same CDR3 can be traced to other DNA sequences in this sample. The chain joins TRBV7-2 to TRBJ1-1; D is unclear. Germline values: CDR1 SGHTA, CDR2 FQGNSA. The CDR3 is 14 amino acids. The CDR3 bases are TGCGCCAGCAGCTTCCAGCCCACGAACACTGAAGCTTTCTTT. Translated: CASSFQPTNTEAFF.

The chain links TRBV21-1 to TRBJ2-1; TRBD2, the D gene given by the table, was not confirmed from the DNA. TRBV21-1 is reported as a pseudogene. This CDR3 spans 16 amino acids. CDR3 amino acids: CASSKRVGGDHNEQFF. The CDR3 bases are TGTGCCAGCAGCAAAAGGGTGGGGGGTGACCACAATGAGCAGTTCTTC.

The chain employs TRBV19 and TRBJ1-2; D call uncertain. Trimming took 7 bases from V and 4 from J, leaving 13 bases between them. Germline V gene data show CDR1 as LNHDA and CDR2 as SQIVND (reference sequence). The CDR3 is 13 residues long. The CDR3 here is CASTVVESYGYTF. The CDR3, as DNA: TGTGCCAGTACTGTAGTGGAGTCCTATGGCTACACCTTC.

J is TRBJ2-3 and V is TRBV4-3; 9 nucleotides line up with TRBD1. From germline, CDR1 is LGHNA and CDR2 YSLEER. The CDR3 extends over 16 amino acids. Losses at the gene ends were 5 bases for V and 1 base for J; bases not matched to a gene: 7. The CDR3 nucleotides read TGCGCCAGCAGCACCGAGGACAGGGGCGGCACAGATACGCAGTATTTT. It encodes CASSTEDRGGTDTQYF.

V gene TRBV4-3 combines with J gene TRBJ2-2; D gene unclear. The CDR3 totals 18 residues. Trimming pared 3 bases from V and 0 bases from J, leaving 17 bases between. Germline values: CDR1 LGHNA, CDR2 YSLEER. The chain's CDR3 is CASSHTYGSRANTGELFF. CDR3 DNA: TGCGCCAGCAGCCACACGTATGGCAGCCGCGCGAACACCGGGGAGCTGTTTTTT.

This clone was seen once. V gene TRBV4-3 combines with J gene TRBJ2-2, with TRBD1 matching 8 bases. The CDR3 totals 13 residues. Germline CDR1 and CDR2: LGHNA and YSLEER. The V gene end was trimmed by 10 bases and the J gene end by 3 bases; junction bases not matched to a gene: 4. In DNA form, the CDR3 reads TGCGCCATCCCGGGACAGGACACCGGGGAGCTGTTTTTT. Translating gives CAIPGQDTGELFF.

The chain combines TRBV19 with TRBJ2-1; D is unresolved. Germline loops: CDR1 LNHDA, CDR2 SQIVND (reference sequence). Trimming removed 1 base from V and 3 bases from J, with 4 bases in between. This CDR3 comprises 13 residues. CDR3 region: CASSIGNYNEQFF. CDR3 coding DNA: TGTGCCAGTAGTATAGGTAACTACAATGAGCAGTTCTTC.

This clone appeared a single time. At one of its ends the junction is not consistent with the germline gene, which may arise from a read error. V usage is TRBV3-1 (or the pseudogene TRBV3-2) and J usage is TRBJ2-7; no firm D call. This CDR3 contains 11 residues. CDR1 LGHDT and CDR2 YNNKEL come from the germline V gene (reference sequence). In nucleotides, the CDR3 is TGTGCCAGCAGCCAAGGTTATAACTCCCACTTC. It codes for CASSQGYNSHF.

V usage is TRBV7-9 and J usage is TRBJ1-2; maybe TRBD1 (5 bases). V dropped 5 bases and J dropped 7 bases, with 17 bases sitting between them. The CDR3 is 14 amino acids. The germline CDR1 and CDR2 sequences are SEHNR and FQNEAQ (reference sequence). This CDR3 is CASSPLGGISGYTF. The CDR3 region has the DNA TGTGCCAGCAGCCCCTTGGGGGGGATCAGTGGCTACACCTTC.

V and J are TRBV3-1 (or the pseudogene TRBV3-2) and TRBJ1-2, with D uncertain. The CDR3 consists of 15 residues. The germline CDR1 and CDR2 sequences are LGHDT and YNNKEL (reference sequence). Trimming took off 1 base at V and 2 bases at J, with 11 bases between the two ends. CDR3 nucleotide sequence: TGTGCCAGCAGCCAAGGTGGGCTCGGCAACTATGGCTACACCTTC. It is translated as CASSQGGLGNYGYTF.

The rearrangement uses TRBV5-5 and TRBJ2-5; the match to TRBD2 covers 10 bases. This CDR3 has 20 residues. The ends lost 1 base at V and 2 bases at J; junction bases unmatched: 17. Per the germline V gene, CDR1 is SGHKS and CDR2 is YYEKEE (reference sequence). The DNA of the CDR3 is TGTGCCAGCAGCTTGCCCGGCGGAATCACTAGCGGGGTTCGTCAAGAGACCCAGTACTTC. This codes for CASSLPGGITSGVRQETQYF.

This chain joins TRBV6-1 and TRBJ2-7; TRBD1 is a possible D gene (6 bases). Germline-derived CDR1 and CDR2 are MNHNS and SASEGT. This CDR3 spans 14 amino acids. Trimming stripped 2 bases from V and 6 bases from J, with 14 bases between. The chain's CDR3 is CASSEQGQFSEQYF. DNA for the CDR3: TGTGCCAGCAGTGAACAAGGACAGTTCAGCGAGCAGTACTTC.

The chain has TRBV4-1 and TRBJ2-7; D not resolved. V lost 0 bases to trimming and J lost 7 bases, with 13 bases between them. CDR1 is MGHRA and CDR2 is YSYEKL in the germline V gene. The CDR3 covers 14 residues. The CDR3 DNA reads TGCGCCAGCAGCCAAGATCTCAGTCCCTCTGAGCAGTACTTC. This encodes CASSQDLSPSEQYF.

The chain recombines TRBV7-2 with TRBJ2-5, with D perhaps being TRBD1 or TRBD2 (7 bases each). The CDR3 has 17 residues. Looked up from germline, CDR1 is SGHTA and CDR2 is FQGNSA. V lost 5 bases and J 5 bases, leaving 24 bases between the germline ends. The CDR3 region is CASSPRDLQGGWETQYF. The CDR3 DNA follows: TGTGCCAGCAGCCCAAGGGATCTCCAGGGGGGGTGGGAGACCCAGTACTTC.

J is TRBJ1-2 and V is TRBV25-1, with no clear D. V gave up 4 bases and J gave up 5 bases, with 11 bases separating them. The germline CDR1 and CDR2 sequences are MGHDK and SYGVNS. This CDR3 region has 13 residues. DNA of the CDR3: TGTGCCAGCAGTGTCGGGAGCCCTTATGGCTACACCTTC. Its protein is CASSVGSPYGYTF.

This chain links TRBV7-2 with TRBJ2-7, with unresolved D. Germline V lookup: CDR1 SGHTA, CDR2 FQGNSA. This CDR3 contains 15 residues. Trimming took off 1 base at V and 6 bases at J, with 16 bases between the two ends. DNA of the CDR3: TGTGCCAGCAGCTTAGGTAGATCAGGAAGACGCGAGCAGTACTTC. As protein: CASSLGRSGRREQYF. The full variable domain, its missing parts supplied by reference TRBV7-2 and TRBJ2-7, is GAGVSQSPSNKVTEKGKDVELRCDPISGHTALYWYRQSLGQGLEFLIYFQGNSAPDKSGLPSDRFSAERTGGSVSTLTIQRTQQEDSAVYLCASSLGRSGRREQYFGPGTRLTVT.

The genes are TRBV7-2 and TRBJ1-1; D remains ambiguous. Germline CDR1 is SGHTA and CDR2 is FQGNSA. V dropped 2 bases and J dropped 7 bases, with 14 bases sitting between them. This CDR3 comprises 14 residues. Here the CDR3 reads CASSLFRGRSEAFF. Written as DNA, the CDR3 is TGTGCCAGCAGCTTATTTAGAGGGCGAAGTGAAGCTTTCTTT. The full variable domain, completed using reference TRBV7-2 and TRBJ1-1, is GAGVSQSPSNKVTEKGKDVELRCDPISGHTALYWYRQSLGQGLEFLIYFQGNSAPDKSGLPSDRFSAERTGGSVSTLTIQRTQQEDSAVYLCASSLFRGRSEAFFGQGTRLTVV.

The V gene is TRBV11-2, the J gene TRBJ2-1; 8 bases map to TRBD2. The CDR3 has 17 amino acids. V dropped 3 bases and J dropped 1; count of bases not matched to a gene: 8. Germline V CDR1 and CDR2: SGHAT, FQNNGV. CDR3 residues: CASSFFVSGGSYNEQFF. CDR3 nucleotides: TGTGCCAGCAGCTTCTTCGTCAGCGGGGGTTCCTACAATGAGCAGTTCTTC.

V usage is TRBV6-2 or TRBV6-3 and J usage is TRBJ1-1; D unclear. The CDR3 has 15 amino acids. CDR1 MNHEY and CDR2 SVGEGT come from the germline V gene. Between the trimmed V and J ends, which lost 6 bases and 4 bases, there was a span of 18 bases. Here the CDR3 DNA reads TGTGCCAGCAGCCCTAAGCCCGACGGAGCCACTGAAGCTTTCTTT. As protein: CASSPKPDGATEAFF.